The present T cell receptor beta chain was sequenced within a study of blood T cell repertoires in COVID-19. About the research overall: PBMCs, B-cell-depleted T cells, or T cells were the source of the cDNA or gDNA that made up the material.

As originally analysed: For nucleated cells, counts were estimated from reference gene primer amplification. Measured with immunoSEQ multiplex PCR; TCRdb has only the in-frame clones, and not every one. That table furnishes V, J and clone size, whereas the DNA furnished D and trimming. Here the sample spans approximately 240,000 clones, approximately 86% being singletons. Trimming pared 3 bases from V and 6 bases from J, leaving 15 bases between. CDR1 SGHTS and CDR2 YDEGEE come from the germline V gene. The CDR3 has 14 residues. Material: peripheral blood. The origin of this receptor is a woman between 25 and 40 years old who had recovered from COVID-19. This sequence joins TRBV5-8 and TRBJ1-1; no clear D. CDR3 nucleotide sequence: TGTGCCAGCAGCTCCGGATTCGACGGGTCTGAAGCTTTCTTT. This gives the protein CASSSGFDGSEAFF.